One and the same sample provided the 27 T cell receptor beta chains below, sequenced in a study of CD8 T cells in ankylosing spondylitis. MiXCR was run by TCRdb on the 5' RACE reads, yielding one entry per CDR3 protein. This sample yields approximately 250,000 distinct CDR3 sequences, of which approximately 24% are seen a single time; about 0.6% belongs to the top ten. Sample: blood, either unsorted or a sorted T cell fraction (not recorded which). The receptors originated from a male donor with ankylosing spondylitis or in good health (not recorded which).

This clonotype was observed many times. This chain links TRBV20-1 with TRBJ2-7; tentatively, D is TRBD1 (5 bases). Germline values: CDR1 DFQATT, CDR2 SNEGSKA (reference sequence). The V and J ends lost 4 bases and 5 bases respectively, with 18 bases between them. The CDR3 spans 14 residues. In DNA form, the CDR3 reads TGCAGTGCTAAAGCGCGACAGCTTGGTCACGAGCAGTACTTC. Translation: CSAKARQLGHEQYF.

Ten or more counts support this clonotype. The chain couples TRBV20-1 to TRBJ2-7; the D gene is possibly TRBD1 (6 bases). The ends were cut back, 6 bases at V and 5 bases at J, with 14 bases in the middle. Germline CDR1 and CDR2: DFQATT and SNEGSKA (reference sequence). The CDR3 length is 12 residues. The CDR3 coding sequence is TGCAGTGCCCTCTTGACAGGCGACGAGCAGTACTTC. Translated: CSALLTGDEQYF.

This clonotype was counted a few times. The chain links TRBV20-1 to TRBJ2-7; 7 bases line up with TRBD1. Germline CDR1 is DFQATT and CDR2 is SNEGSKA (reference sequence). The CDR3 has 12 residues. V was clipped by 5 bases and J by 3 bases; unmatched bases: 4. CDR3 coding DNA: TGCAGTGCTGAGACAGGGTTCTACGAGCAGTACTTC. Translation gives CSAETGFYEQYF.

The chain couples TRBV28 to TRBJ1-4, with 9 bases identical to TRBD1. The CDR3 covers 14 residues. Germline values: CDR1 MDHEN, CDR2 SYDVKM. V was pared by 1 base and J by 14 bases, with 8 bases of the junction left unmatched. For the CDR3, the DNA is TGTGCCAGCAGTTTATCCGGGACAGGGACGGCTCTGTTTTTT. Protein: CASSLSGTGTALFF. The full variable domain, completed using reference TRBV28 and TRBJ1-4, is DVKVTQSSRYLVKRTGEKVFLECVQDMDHENMFWYRQDPGLGLRLIYFSYDVKMKEKGDIPEGYSVSREKKERFSLILESASTNQTSMYLCASSLSGTGTALFFGSGTQLSVL.

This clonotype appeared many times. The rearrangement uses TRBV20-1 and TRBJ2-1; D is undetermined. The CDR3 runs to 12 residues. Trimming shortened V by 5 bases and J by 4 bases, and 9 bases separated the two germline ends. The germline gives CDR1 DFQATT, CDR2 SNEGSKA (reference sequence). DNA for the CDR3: TGCAGTGCTGTACCAAGGTACAATGAGCAGTTCTTC. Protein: CSAVPRYNEQFF.

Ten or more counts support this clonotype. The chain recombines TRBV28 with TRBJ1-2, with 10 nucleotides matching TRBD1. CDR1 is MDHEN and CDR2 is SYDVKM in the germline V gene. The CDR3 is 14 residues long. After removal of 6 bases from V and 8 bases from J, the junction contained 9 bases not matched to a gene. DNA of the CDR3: TGTGCCAGCAGAAACATGAAGGACAGGGGGGGCTACACCTTC. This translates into CASRNMKDRGGYTF.

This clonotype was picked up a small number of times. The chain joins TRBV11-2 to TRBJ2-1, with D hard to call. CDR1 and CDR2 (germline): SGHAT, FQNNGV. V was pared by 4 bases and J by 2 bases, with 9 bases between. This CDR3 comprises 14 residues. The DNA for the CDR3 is TGTGCCAGCAGCTCAGCCAGAGCCTACAATGAGCAGTTCTTC. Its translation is CASSSARAYNEQFF.

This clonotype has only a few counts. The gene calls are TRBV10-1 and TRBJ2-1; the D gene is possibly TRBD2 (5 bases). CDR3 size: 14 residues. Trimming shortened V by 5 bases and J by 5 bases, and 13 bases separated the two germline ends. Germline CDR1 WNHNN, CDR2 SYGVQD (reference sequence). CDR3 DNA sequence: TGCGCCAGCAGTAGCGGCCTAAATAACAATGAGCAGTTCTTC. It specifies CASSSGLNNNEQFF.

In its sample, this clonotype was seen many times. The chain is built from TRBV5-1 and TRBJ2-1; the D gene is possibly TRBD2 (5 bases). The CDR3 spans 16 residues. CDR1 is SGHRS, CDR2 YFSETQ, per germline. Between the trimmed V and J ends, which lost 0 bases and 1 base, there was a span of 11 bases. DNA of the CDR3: TGCGCCAGCAGCTTGGTGTTGGTAGCGTCCTACAATGAGCAGTTCTTC. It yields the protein CASSLVLVASYNEQFF.

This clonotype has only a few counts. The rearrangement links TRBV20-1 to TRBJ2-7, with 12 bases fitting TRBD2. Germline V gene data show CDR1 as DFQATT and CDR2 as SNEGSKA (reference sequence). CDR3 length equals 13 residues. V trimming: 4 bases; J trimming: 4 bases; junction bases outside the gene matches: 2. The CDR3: CSATTSGGYEQYF. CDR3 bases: TGCAGTGCTACGACTAGCGGGGGTTACGAGCAGTACTTC.

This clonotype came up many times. CDR3 nucleotide sequence: TGTGCCACTAGACGGGACTTTCAAGAGACCCAGTACTTC. It is translated as CATRRDFQETQYF. J is TRBJ2-5 and V is TRBV15, with TRBD2 as a possible D gene (6 bases). V was shortened by 9 bases and J by 2 bases, with 13 bases between the two germline ends. The CDR3 loop spans 13 amino acids. Germline V gene lookup returns CDR1 LNHNV and CDR2 YYDKDF (reference sequence).

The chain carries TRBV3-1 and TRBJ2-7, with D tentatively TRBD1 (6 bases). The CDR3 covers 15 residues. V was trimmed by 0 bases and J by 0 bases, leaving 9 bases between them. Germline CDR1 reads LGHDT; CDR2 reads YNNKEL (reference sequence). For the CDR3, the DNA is TGTGCCAGCAGCCAAGACAGGGGTCACTCCTACGAGCAGTACTTC. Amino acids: CASSQDRGHSYEQYF.

The CDR3 nucleotides read TGTGCCAGCAGCGCCCGCCCAGTCACAGATACGCAGTATTTT. Protein product: CASSARPVTDTQYF. J is TRBJ2-3 and V is TRBV9, with D hard to call. This CDR3 comprises 14 residues. V was pared by 3 bases and J by 2 bases, with 10 bases between. Germline V lookup: CDR1 SGDLS, CDR2 YYNGEE.

DNA for the CDR3: TGCAGCGTTGGACAAGGGATGACGGGACCCACCCATGGCTACACCTTC. Protein product: CSVGQGMTGPTHGYTF. The V call is TRBV29-1, the J call TRBJ1-2; tentatively, D is TRBD1 (5 bases). V was shortened by 4 bases and J by 6 bases, with 24 bases between the two germline ends. This CDR3 contains 16 residues. Germline loops: CDR1 SQVTM, CDR2 ANQGSEA.

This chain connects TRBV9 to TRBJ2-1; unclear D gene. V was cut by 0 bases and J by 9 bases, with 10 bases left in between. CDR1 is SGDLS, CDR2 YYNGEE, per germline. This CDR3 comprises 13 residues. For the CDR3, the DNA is TGTGCCAGCAGCGTAGGTACGGAGAGTGAGCAGTTCTTC. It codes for CASSVGTESEQFF.

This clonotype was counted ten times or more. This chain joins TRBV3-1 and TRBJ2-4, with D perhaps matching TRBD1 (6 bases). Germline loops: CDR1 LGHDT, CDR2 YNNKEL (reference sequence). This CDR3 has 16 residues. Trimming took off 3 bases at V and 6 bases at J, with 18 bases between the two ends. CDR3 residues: CASSHPGQRLLNIQYF. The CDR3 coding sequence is TGTGCCAGCAGCCATCCGGGACAAAGGCTTTTAAACATTCAGTACTTC.

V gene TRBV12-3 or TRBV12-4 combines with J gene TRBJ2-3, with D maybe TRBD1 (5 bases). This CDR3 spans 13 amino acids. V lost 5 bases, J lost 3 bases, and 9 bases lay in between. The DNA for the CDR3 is TGTGCCAGCAGTCAGGGCCAGACAGATACGCAGTATTTT. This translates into CASSQGQTDTQYF.

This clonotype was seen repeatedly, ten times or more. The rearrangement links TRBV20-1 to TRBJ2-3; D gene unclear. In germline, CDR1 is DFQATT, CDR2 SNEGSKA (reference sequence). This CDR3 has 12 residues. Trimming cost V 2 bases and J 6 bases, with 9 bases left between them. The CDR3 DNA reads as TGCAGTGCTAGACGTTCGGCGGATACGCAGTATTTT. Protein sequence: CSARRSADTQYF.

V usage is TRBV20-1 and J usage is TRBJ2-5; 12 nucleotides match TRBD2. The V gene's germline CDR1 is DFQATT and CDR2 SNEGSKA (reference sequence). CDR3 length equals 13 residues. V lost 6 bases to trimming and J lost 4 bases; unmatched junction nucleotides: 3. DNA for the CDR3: TGCAGTGCCCCGACTAGCGGGGGAGAGACCCAGTACTTC. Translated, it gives CSAPTSGGETQYF.

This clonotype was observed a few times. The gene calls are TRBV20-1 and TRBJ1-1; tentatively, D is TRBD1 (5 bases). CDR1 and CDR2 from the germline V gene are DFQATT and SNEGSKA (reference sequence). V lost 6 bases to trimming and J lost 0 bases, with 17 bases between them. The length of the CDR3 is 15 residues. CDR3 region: CSAGGGTSMNTEAFF. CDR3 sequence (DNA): TGCAGTGCCGGAGGCGGGACTTCGATGAACACTGAAGCTTTCTTT.

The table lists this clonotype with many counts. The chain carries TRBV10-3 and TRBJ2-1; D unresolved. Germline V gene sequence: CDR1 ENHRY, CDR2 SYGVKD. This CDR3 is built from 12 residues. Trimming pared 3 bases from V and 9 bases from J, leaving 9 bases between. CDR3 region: CAISDALTEQFF. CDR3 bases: TGTGCCATCAGTGACGCGCTTACTGAGCAGTTCTTC.

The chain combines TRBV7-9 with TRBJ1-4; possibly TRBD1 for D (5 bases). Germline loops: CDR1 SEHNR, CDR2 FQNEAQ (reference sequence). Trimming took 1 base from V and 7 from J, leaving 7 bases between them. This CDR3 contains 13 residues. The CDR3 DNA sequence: TGTGCCAGCAGCTTAGGCAGGGCTGAAAAACTGTTTTTT. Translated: CASSLGRAEKLFF.

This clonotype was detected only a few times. CDR3 protein: CSAQGAGETTDTQYF. DNA of the CDR3: TGCAGTGCTCAGGGAGCGGGGGAGACCACAGATACGCAGTATTTT. This chain joins TRBV20-1 and TRBJ2-3, with TRBD2 matching 8 bases. V gave up 5 bases and J gave up 2 bases; unmatched junction bases: 9. CDR3 length: 15 amino acids. Germline values: CDR1 DFQATT, CDR2 SNEGSKA (reference sequence).

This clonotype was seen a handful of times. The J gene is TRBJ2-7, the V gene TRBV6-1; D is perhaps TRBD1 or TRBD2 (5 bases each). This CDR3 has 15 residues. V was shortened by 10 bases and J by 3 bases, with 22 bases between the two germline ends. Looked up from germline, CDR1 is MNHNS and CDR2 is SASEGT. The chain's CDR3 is CATYVQTGTNYEQYF. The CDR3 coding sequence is TGTGCCACCTACGTCCAGACCGGGACCAACTACGAGCAGTACTTC.

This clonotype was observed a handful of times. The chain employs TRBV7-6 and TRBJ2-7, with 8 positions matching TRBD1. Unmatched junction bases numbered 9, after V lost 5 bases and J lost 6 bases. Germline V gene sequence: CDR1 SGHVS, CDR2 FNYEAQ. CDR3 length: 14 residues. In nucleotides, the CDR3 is TGTGCCAGCAGCCCAAACCGTGGACAGGGCGAGCAGTACTTC. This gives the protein CASSPNRGQGEQYF.

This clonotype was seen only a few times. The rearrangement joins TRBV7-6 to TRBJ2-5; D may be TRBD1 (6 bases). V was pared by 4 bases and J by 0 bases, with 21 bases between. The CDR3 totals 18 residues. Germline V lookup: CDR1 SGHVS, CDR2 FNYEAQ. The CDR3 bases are TGTGCCAGCAGCTCCCCGGGACACCGCTTCGAGTACCAAGAGACCCAGTACTTC. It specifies CASSSPGHRFEYQETQYF.

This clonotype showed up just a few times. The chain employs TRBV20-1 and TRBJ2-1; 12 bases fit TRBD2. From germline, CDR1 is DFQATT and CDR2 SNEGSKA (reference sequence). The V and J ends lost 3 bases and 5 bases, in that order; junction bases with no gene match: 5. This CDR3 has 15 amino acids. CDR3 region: CSASPTSGRDNEQFF. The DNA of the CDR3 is TGCAGTGCTAGCCCGACTAGCGGGAGAGACAATGAGCAGTTCTTC.